The rows below give T cell receptor beta chains drawn from one sample of a study of siplizumab effects on memory and regulatory T cells. The table came from immunoSEQ multiplex PCR; TCRdb's copy has only in-frame clones and leaves some out. The data contain just over 40,000 clones, around 92% of them singletons. Sequenced material: naive CD4+ T cells sorted from blood. Receptor source: a human donor in good health. Each CDR3 is given with its conserved first and last residue. Each record gives: D gene, clone size, J gene, V gene, CDR3 DNA, CDR3 protein. A D gene is named only where the DNA matches it firmly. Clone size is not always given. Where it is, it says once, few, many or a class for expanded clones.

>TRBD1|-|TRBJ2-5|TRBV15
TGTGCCACCAGCTTACAGGGGATTGGAGAGACCCAGTACTTC
CATSLQGIGETQYF
>TRBD1|-|TRBJ1-5|TRBV6-5
TGTGCCAGCAGGGGACAGGGGGCCAGCAATCAGCCCCAGCATTTT
CASRGQGASNQPQHF
>-|-|TRBJ1-1|TRBV2
TGTGCCAGCACTCCAGAAGTAGGGGTTATAGGTGAAGCTTTCTTT
CASTPEVGVIGEAFF
>-|-|TRBJ1-1|TRBV6-4
TGTGCCAGCAGAGCGGACAGTGCCTACACTGAAGCTTTCTTT
CASRADSAYTEAFF
>-|-|TRBJ2-7|TRBV7-2
TGTGCCAGCAGCTTAAACGGGCAAGGACTCTACGAGCAGTACTTC
CASSLNGQGLYEQYF
>TRBD1|-|TRBJ2-1|TRBV14
TGTGCCAGCAGCCCCCGGACCGGGACAGGGAACTATGAGCAGTTCTTC
CASSPRTGTGNYEQFF
>-|few|TRBJ1-1|TRBV19
TGTGCCAGTAGTATAGCATCAGCTTGGAACACTGAAGCTTTCTTT
CASSIASAWNTEAFF
>-|-|TRBJ2-7|TRBV5-1
TGCGCCAGCAGCTTCCCGCAGAACTACGAGCAGTACTTC
CASSFPQNYEQYF
>-|-|TRBJ1-6|TRBV5-5
TGTGCCAGCAGCCGATATATACCGGGACGGAATAATTCACCCCTCCACTTT
CASSRYIPGRNNSPLHF
>-|once|TRBJ2-3|TRBV6-5
TGTGCCAGCAGTTACTCGGGGGAAACGGATACGCAGTATTTT
CASSYSGETDTQYF
>-|-|TRBJ2-7|TRBV18
TGTGCCAGCTCTTCCCCTAACTACGAGCAGTACTTC
CASSSPNYEQYF
>TRBD2|-|TRBJ2-6|TRBV14
TGTGCCAGCAGCGCCCGGCTAGCGGGGACGGGGGCCAACGTCCTGACTTTC
CASSARLAGTGANVLTF
>-|-|TRBJ2-7|TRBV15
TGTGCCACCAGCTTAGGACAGACCTACGAGCAGTACTTC
CATSLGQTYEQYF